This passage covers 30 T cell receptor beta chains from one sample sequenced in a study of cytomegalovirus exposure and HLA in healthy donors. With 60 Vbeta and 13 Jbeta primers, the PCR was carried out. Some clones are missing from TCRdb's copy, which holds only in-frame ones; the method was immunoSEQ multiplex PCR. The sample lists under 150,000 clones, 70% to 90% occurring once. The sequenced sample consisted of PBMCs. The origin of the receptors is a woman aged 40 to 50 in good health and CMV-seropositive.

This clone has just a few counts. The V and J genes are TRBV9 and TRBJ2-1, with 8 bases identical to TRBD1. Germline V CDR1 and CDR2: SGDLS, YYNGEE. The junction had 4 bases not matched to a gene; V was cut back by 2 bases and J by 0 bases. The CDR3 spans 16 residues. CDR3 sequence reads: CASSVIGTGSYNEQFF. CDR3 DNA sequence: TGTGCCAGCAGCGTCATAGGGACAGGCTCCTACAATGAGCAGTTCTTC.

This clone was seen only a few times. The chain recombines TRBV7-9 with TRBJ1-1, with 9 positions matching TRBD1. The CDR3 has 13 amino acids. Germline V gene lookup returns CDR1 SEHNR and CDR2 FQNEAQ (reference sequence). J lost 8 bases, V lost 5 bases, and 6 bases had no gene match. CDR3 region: CASSGPGQGEAFF. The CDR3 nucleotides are TGTGCCAGCAGCGGACCGGGACAGGGAGAAGCTTTCTTT.

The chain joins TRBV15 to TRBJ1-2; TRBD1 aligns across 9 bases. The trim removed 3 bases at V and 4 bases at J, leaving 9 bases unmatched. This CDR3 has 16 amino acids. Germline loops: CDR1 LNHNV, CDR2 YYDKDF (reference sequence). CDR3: CATSRGGTGSSYGYTF. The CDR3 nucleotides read TGTGCCACCAGCAGGGGTGGGACAGGGAGTTCCTATGGCTACACCTTC.

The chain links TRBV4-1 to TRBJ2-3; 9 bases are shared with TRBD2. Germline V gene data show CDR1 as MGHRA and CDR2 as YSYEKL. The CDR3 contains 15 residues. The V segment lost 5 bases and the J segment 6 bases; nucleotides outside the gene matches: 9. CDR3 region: CASSELGLALDTQYF. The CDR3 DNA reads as TGCGCCAGCAGCGAACTTGGACTAGCGCTCGATACGCAGTATTTT.

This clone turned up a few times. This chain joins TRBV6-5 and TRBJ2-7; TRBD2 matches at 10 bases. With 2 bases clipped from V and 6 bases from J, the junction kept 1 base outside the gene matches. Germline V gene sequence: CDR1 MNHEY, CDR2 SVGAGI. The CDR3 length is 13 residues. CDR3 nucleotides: TGTGCCAGCAGTTACGGGACTAGCGTCGAGCAGTACTTC. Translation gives CASSYGTSVEQYF.

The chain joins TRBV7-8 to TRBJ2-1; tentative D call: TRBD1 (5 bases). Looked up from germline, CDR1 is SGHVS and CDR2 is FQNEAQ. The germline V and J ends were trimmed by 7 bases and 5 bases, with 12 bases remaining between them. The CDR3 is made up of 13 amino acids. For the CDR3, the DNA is TGTGCCAGCAAGGGGCGGAATAACAATGAGCAGTTCTTC. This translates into CASKGRNNNEQFF.

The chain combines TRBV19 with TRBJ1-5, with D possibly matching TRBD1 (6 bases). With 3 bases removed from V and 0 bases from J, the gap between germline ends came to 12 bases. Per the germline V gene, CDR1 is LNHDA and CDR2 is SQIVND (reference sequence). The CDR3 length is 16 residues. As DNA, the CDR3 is TGTGCCAGTAGTATCACCGGGACACCTAGCAATCAGCCCCAGCATTTT. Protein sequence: CASSITGTPSNQPQHF.

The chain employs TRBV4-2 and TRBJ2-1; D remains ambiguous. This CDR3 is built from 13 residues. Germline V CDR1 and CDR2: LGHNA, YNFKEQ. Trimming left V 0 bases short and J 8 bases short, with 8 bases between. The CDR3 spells CASSQDLIDEQFF. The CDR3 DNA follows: TGTGCCAGCAGCCAAGATCTGATAGATGAGCAGTTCTTC.

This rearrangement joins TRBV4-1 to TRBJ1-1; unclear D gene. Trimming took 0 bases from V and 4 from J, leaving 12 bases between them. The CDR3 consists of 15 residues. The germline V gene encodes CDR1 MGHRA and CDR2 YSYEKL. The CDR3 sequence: CASSQERTAVTEAFF. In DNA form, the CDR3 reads TGCGCCAGCAGCCAAGAACGAACAGCAGTCACTGAAGCTTTCTTT.

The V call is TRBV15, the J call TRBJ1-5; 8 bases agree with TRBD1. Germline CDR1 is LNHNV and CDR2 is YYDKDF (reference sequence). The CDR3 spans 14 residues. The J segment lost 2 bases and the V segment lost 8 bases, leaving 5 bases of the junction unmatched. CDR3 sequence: CATRMDRGNQPQHF. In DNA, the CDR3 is TGTGCCACCCGCATGGACAGGGGCAATCAGCCCCAGCATTTT.

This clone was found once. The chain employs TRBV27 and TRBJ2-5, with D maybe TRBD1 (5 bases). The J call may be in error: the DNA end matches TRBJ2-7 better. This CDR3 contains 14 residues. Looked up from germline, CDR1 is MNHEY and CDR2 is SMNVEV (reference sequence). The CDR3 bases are TGTGCCAGCAGTTTGCGACCGACAGAGTACGAGCAGTACTTC. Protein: CASSLRPTEYEQYF.

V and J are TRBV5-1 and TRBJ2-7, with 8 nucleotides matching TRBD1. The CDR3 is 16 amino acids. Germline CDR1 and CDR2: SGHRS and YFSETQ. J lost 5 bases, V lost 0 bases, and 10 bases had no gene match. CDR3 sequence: CASSLGTGQVGDEQYF. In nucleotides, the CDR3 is TGCGCCAGCAGCTTGGGGACAGGGCAAGTTGGAGACGAGCAGTACTTC.

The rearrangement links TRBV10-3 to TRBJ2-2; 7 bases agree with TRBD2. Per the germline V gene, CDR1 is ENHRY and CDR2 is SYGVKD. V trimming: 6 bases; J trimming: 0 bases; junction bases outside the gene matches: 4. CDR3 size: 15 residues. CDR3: CAISERGTNTGELFF. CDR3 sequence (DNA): TGTGCCATCAGCGAGCGGGGTACGAACACCGGGGAGCTGTTTTTT.

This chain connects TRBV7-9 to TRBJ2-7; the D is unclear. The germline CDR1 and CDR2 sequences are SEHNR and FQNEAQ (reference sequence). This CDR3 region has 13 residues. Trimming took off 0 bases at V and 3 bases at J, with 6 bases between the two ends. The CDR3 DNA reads TGTGCCAGCAGCTTAGCGCAGGTCTACGAGCAGTACTTC. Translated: CASSLAQVYEQYF.

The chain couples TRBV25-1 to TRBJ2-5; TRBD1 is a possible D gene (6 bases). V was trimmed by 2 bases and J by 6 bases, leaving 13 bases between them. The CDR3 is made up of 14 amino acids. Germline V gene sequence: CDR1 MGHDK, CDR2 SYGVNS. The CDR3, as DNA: TGTGCCAGCAGTGAACCCACAGGGCGAAAGACCCAGTACTTC. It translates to CASSEPTGRKTQYF.

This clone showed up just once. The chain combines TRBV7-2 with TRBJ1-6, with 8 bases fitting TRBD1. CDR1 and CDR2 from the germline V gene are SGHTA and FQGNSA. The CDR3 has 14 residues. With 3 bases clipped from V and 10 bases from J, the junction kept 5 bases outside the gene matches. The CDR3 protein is CASSLDREDSPLHF. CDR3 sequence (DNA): TGTGCCAGCAGCTTGGACAGGGAAGACTCACCCCTCCACTTT.

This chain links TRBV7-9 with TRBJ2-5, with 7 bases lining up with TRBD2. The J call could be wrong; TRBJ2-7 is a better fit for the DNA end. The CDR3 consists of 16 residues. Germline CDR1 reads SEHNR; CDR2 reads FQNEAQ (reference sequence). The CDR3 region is CASSPAGMRRDYEQYF. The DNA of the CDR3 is TGTGCCAGCAGCCCAGCGGGGATGCGAAGGGACTACGAGCAGTACTTC.

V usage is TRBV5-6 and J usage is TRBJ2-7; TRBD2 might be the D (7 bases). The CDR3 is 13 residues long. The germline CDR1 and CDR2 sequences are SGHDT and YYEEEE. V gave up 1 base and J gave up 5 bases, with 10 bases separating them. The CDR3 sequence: CASSLTGTNEQYF. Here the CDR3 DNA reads TGTGCCAGCAGCTTGACAGGGACTAACGAGCAGTACTTC.

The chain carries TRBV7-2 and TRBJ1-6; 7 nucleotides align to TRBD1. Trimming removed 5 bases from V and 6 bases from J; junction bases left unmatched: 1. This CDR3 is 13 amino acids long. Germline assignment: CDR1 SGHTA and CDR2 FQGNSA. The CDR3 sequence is CASSPGGNSPLHF. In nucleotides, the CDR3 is TGTGCCAGCAGCCCAGGGGGTAATTCACCCCTCCACTTT.

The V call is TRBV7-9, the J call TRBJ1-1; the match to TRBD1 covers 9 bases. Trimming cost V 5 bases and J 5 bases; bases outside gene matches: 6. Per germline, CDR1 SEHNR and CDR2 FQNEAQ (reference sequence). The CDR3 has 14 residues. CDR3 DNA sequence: TGTGCCAGCAGCGCACAGGGGGCTGGGACTGAAGCTTTCTTT. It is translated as CASSAQGAGTEAFF.

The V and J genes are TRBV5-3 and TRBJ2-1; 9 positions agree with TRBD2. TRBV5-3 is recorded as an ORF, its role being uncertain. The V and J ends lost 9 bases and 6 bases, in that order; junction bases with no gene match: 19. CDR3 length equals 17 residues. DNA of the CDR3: TGTGCCACCTCCGGGACTAGCCCGGCACAAATCTGCAATGAGCAGTTCTTC. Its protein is CATSGTSPAQICNEQFF.

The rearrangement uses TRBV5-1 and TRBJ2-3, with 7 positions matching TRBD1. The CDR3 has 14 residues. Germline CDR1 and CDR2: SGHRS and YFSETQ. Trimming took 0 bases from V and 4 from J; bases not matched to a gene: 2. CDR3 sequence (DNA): TGCGCCAGCAGCTTGGCCGGACAGGCAGATACGCAGTATTTT. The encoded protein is CASSLAGQADTQYF.

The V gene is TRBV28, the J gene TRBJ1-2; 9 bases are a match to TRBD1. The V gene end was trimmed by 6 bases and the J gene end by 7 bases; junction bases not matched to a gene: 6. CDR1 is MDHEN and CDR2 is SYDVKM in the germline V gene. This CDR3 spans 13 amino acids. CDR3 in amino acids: CASSTGGRRGYTF. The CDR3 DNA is TGTGCCAGCAGCACAGGGGGCAGGCGTGGCTACACCTTC.

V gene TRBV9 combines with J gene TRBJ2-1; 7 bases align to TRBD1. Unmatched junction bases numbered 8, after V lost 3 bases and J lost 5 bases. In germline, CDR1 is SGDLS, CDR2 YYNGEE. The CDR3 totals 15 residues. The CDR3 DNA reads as TGTGCCAGCAGCGCGAACAGGGGATCGAACAATGAGCAGTTCTTC. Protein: CASSANRGSNNEQFF. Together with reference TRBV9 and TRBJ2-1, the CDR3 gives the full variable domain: DSGVTQTPKHLITATGQRVTLRCSPRSGDLSVYWYQQSLDQGLQFLIQYYNGEERAKGNILERFSAQQFPDLHSELNLSSLELGDSALYFCASSANRGSNNEQFFGPGTRLTVL.

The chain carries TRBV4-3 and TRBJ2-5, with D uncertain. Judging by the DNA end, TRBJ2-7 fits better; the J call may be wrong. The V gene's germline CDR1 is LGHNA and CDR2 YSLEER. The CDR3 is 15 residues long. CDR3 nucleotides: TGCGCCAGCAGCCAAGATAACGGAGATCCCTACGAGCAGTACTTC. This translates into CASSQDNGDPYEQYF.

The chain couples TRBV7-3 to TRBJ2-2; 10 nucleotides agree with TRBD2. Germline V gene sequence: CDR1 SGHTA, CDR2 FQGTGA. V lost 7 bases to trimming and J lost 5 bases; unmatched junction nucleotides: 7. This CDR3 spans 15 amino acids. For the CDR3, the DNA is TGTGCCAGCACCCCGGTGACTAGCGGGACCGGGGAGCTGTTTTTT. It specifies CASTPVTSGTGELFF.

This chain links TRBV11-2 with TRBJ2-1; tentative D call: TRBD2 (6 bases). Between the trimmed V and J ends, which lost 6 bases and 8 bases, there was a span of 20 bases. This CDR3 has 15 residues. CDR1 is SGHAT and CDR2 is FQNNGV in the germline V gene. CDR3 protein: CASRTSRDSGHEQFF. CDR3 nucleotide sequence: TGTGCCAGCAGAACTAGCCGCGACTCCGGTCATGAGCAGTTCTTC.

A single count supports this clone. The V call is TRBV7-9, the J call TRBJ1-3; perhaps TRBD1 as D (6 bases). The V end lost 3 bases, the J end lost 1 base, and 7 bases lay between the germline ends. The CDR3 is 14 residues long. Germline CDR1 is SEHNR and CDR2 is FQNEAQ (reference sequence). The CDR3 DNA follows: TGTGCCAGCAGCTTTGGACAGTCTGGAAACACCATATATTTT. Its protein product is CASSFGQSGNTIYF.

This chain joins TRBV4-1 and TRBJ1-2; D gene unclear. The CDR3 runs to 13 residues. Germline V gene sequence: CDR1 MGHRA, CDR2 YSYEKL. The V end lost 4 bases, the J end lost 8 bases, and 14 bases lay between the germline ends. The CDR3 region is CASSPKTVEGYTF. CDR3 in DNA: TGCGCCAGCAGCCCAAAGACCGTGGAGGGCTACACCTTC.

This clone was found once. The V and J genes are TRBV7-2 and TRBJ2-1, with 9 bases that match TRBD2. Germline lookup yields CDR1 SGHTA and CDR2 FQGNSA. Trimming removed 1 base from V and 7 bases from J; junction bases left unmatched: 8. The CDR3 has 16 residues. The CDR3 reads CASSLVHRGGANEQFF. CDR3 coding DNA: TGTGCCAGCAGCTTAGTCCACCGCGGGGGGGCTAATGAGCAGTTCTTC.